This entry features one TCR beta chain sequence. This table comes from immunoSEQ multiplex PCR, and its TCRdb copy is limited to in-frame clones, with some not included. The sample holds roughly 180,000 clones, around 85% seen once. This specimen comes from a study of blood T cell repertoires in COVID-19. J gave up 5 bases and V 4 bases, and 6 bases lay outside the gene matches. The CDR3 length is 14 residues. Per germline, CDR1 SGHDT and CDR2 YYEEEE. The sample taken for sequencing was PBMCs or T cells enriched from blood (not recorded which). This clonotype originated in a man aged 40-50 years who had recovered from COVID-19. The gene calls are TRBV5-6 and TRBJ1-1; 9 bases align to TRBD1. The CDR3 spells CASSAYRGRTEAFF. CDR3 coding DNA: TGTGCCAGCAGCGCCTACAGGGGGCGAACTGAAGCTTTCTTT.